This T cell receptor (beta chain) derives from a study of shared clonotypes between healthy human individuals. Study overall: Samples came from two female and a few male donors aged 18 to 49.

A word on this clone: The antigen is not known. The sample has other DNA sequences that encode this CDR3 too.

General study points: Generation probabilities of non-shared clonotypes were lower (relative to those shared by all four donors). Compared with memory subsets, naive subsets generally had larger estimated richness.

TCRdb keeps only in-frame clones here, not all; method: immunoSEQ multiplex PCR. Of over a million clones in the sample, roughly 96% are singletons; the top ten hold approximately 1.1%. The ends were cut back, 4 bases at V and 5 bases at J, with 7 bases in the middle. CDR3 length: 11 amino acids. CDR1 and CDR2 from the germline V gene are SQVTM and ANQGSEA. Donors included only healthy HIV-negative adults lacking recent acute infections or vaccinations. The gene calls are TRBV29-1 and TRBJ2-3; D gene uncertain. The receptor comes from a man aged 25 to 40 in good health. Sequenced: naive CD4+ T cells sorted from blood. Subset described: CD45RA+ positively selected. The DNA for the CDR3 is TGCAGCGTTGGCCGCGGAGATACGCAGTATTTT. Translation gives CSVGRGDTQYF.